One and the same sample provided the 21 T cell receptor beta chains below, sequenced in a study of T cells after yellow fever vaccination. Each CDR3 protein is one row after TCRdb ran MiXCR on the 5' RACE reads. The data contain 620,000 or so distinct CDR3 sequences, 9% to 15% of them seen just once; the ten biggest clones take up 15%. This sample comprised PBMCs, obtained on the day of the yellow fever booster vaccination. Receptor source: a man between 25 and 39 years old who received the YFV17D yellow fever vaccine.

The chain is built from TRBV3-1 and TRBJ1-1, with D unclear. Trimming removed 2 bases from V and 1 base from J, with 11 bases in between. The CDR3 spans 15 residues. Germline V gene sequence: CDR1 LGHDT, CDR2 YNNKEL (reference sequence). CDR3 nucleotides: TGTGCCAGCAGCCAACGGGCCCGAAGGAACACTGAAGCTTTCTTT. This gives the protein CASSQRARRNTEAFF.

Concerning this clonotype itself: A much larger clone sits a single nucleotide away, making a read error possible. The CDR3 is CASSVGAGVYGYTF. The CDR3 DNA reads TGTGCCAGCAGCGTAGGGGCAGGGGTCTATGGCTACACCTTC. The rearrangement uses TRBV7-9 and TRBJ1-2; TRBD1 is a possible D gene (6 bases). The CDR3 runs 14 residues. Germline CDR1 SEHNR, CDR2 FQNEAQ (reference sequence). Trimming removed 5 bases at V and 4 bases at J, with 14 bases between.

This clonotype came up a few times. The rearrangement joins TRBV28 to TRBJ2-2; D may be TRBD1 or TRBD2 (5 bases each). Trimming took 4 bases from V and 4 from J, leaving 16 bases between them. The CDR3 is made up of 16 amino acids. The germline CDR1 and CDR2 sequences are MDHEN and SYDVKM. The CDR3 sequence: CASSWGSAERTGELFF. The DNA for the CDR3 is TGTGCCAGCAGTTGGGGGTCAGCGGAACGCACCGGGGAGCTGTTTTTT.

CDR3 sequence reads: CASSLGLGIPYEQYF. CDR3 nucleotides: TGTGCCAGCAGTTTAGGTCTCGGGATACCGTACGAGCAGTACTTC. V is TRBV27 and J is TRBJ2-7; a weak D match, TRBD2 (5 bases). Looked up from germline, CDR1 is MNHEY and CDR2 is SMNVEV (reference sequence). With 2 bases removed from V and 4 bases from J, the gap between germline ends came to 15 bases. The CDR3 is 15 amino acids.

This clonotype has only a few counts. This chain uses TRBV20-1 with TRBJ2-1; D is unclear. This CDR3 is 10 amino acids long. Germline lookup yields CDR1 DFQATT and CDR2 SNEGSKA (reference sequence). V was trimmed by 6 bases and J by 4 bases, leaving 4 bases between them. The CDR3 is CSALYNEQFF. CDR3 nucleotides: TGCAGTGCGCTGTACAATGAGCAGTTCTTC.

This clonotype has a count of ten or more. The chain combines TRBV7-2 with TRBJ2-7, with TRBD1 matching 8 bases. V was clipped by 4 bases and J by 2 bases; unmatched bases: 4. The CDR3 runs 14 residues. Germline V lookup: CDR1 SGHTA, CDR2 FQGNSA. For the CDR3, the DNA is TGTGCCAGCAGCTCACAGGGGGGCCCCTACGAGCAGTACTTC. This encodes CASSSQGGPYEQYF.

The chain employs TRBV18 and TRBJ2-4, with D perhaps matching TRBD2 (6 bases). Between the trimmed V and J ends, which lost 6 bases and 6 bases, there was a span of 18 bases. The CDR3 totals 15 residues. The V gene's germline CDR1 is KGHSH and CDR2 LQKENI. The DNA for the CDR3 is TGTGCCAGCTCCCTTGACACGCTCGGGGGAAACATTCAGTACTTC. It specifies CASSLDTLGGNIQYF.

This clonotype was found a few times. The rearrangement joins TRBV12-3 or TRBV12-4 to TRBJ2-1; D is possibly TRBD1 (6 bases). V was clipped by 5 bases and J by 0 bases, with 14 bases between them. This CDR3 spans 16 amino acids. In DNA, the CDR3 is TGTGCCAGCAGTCAAGGGACATCTTACTCCTACAATGAGCAGTTCTTC. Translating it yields CASSQGTSYSYNEQFF.

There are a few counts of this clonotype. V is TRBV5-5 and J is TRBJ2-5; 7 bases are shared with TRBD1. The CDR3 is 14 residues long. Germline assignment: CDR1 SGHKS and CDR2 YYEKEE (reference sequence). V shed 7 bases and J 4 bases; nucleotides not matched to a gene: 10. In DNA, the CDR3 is TGTGCCAGCGGGCCTCTAGGGGGCAGAGAGACCCAGTACTTC. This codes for CASGPLGGRETQYF.

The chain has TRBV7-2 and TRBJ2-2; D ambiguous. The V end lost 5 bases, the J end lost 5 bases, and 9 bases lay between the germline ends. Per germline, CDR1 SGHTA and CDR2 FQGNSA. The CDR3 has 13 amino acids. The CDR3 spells CASSDQWTGELFF. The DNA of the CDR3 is TGTGCCAGCAGCGATCAGTGGACCGGGGAGCTGTTTTTT.

The CDR3 reads CASSPPMSNEQFF. In DNA form, the CDR3 reads TGTGCCAGCTCACCACCTATGTCCAATGAGCAGTTCTTC. V and J are TRBV18 and TRBJ2-1; D gene unclear. CDR1 and CDR2 from the germline V gene are KGHSH and LQKENI. V was clipped by 0 bases and J by 6 bases, with 6 bases between them. The CDR3 is 13 amino acids.

CDR3 protein: CATRWGDGRGGTDTQYF. The CDR3 DNA reads TGTGCCACCAGGTGGGGGGACGGGAGAGGAGGCACAGATACGCAGTATTTT. This sequence joins TRBV10-3 and TRBJ2-3; D is perhaps TRBD2 (6 bases). The CDR3 sequence is 17 residues long. Trimming took off 10 bases at V and 1 base at J, with 24 bases between the two ends. Per germline, CDR1 ENHRY and CDR2 SYGVKD.

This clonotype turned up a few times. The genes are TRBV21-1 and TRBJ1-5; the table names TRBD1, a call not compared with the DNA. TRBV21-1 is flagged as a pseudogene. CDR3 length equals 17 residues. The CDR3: CASIPRGRRDRDQPQHF. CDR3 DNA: TGTGCCAGCATTCCCCGGGGTAGGCGGGACAGGGATCAGCCCCAGCATTTT.

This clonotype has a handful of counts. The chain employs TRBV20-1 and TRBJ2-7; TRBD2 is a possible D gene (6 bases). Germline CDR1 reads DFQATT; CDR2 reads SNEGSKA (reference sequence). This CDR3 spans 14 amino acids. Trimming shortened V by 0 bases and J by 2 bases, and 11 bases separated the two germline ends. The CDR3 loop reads CSAREGGAPYEQYF. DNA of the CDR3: TGCAGTGCTAGAGAGGGCGGGGCCCCCTACGAGCAGTACTTC.

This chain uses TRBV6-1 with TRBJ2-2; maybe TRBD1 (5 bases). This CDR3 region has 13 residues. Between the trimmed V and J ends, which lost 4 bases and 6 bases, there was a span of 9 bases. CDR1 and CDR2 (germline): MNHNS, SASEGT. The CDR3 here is CASSGTRAGELFF. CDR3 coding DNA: TGTGCCAGCAGTGGGACCAGGGCCGGGGAGCTGTTTTTT.

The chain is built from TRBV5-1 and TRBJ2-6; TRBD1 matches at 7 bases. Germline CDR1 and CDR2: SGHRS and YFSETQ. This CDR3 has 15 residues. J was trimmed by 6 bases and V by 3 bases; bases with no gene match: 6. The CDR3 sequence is CASSWTGPVANVLTF. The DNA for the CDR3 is TGCGCCAGCAGCTGGACAGGCCCCGTGGCCAACGTCCTGACTTTC.

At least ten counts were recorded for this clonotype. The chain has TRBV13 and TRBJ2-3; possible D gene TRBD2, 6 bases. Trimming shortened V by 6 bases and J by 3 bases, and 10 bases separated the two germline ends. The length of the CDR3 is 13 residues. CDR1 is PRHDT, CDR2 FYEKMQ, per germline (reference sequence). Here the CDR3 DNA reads TGTGCCAGCAGGTCTCGGGGGACAGATACGCAGTATTTT. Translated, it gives CASRSRGTDTQYF.

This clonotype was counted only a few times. The CDR3 bases are TGCAGCGGTCGTAGCTCCTACAATGAGCAGTTCTTC. This codes for CSGRSSYNEQFF. The chain carries TRBV29-1 and TRBJ2-1; D is unclear. The germline V gene has CDR1 SQVTM and CDR2 ANQGSEA. V lost 7 bases to trimming and J lost 0 bases, with 7 bases between them. CDR3 size: 12 residues.

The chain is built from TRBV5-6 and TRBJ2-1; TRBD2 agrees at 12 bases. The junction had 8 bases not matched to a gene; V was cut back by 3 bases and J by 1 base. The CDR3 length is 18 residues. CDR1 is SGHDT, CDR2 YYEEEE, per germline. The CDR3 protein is CASSWATSGSWSYNEQFF. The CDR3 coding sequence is TGTGCCAGCAGCTGGGCGACTAGCGGGAGCTGGTCCTACAATGAGCAGTTCTTC.

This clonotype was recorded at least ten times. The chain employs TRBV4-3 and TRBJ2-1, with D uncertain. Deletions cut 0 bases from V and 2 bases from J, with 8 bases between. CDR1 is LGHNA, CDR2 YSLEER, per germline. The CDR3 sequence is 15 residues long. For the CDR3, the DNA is TGCGCCAGCAGCCAAGAATATTCTACCTACAATGAGCAGTTCTTC. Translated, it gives CASSQEYSTYNEQFF.

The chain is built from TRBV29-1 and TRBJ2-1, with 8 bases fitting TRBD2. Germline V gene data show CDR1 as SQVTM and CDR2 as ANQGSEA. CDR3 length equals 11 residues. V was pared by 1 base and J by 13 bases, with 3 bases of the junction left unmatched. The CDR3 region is CSVEGTSLQFF. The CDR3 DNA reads TGCAGCGTTGAAGGGACTAGCTTACAGTTCTTC.